The next 6 T cell receptor beta chains were all read from a single sample in a study of blood T cell repertoires in COVID-19. The method was immunoSEQ multiplex PCR; TCRdb's version includes in-frame clones alone and lacks a portion of them. The sample comprises some 110,000 clones, about 88% of which are singletons, and approximately 5% rests with the top ten. The sequenced sample consisted of peripheral blood. These receptors were obtained from a human donor in a cohort sampled during active COVID-19.

This sequence joins TRBV28 and TRBJ2-7, with D maybe TRBD1 (6 bases). The CDR3 extends over 14 amino acids. With 3 bases removed from V and 1 base from J, the gap between germline ends came to 10 bases. In germline, CDR1 is MDHEN, CDR2 SYDVKM. CDR3 in DNA: TGTGCCAGCAGTTTTGGGGGACATTCCTACGAGCAGTACTTC. Its translation is CASSFGGHSYEQYF. Looking up the rest from reference TRBV28 and TRBJ2-7 gives the full variable domain: DVKVTQSSRYLVKRTGEKVFLECVQDMDHENMFWYRQDPGLGLRLIYFSYDVKMKEKGDIPEGYSVSREKKERFSLILESASTNQTSMYLCASSFGGHSYEQYFGPGTRLTVT.

The chain combines TRBV18 with TRBJ2-5; 8 positions match TRBD1. CDR1 KGHSH and CDR2 LQKENI come from the germline V gene. V dropped 3 bases and J dropped 5; count of bases not matched to a gene: 11. This CDR3 is built from 16 residues. Written as DNA, the CDR3 is TGTGCCAGCTCACCCCGACAGGGGACCGTGTGGGAGACCCAGTACTTC. Residues: CASSPRQGTVWETQYF.

The chain employs TRBV5-4 and TRBJ1-1; 9 bases fit TRBD1. Germline trimming cut 5 bases from V and 1 base from J; bases unmatched to any gene: 3. Germline CDR1 reads SGHNT; CDR2 reads YYREEE (reference sequence). The CDR3 contains 14 residues. The CDR3 nucleotides are TGTGCCAGCAGTGGACAGGGGCGGAACACTGAAGCTTTCTTT. It specifies CASSGQGRNTEAFF.

This chain uses TRBV7-8 with TRBJ2-1; maybe TRBD2 (5 bases). The germline V and J ends were trimmed by 5 bases and 0 bases, with 11 bases remaining between them. The CDR3 is 15 residues long. In germline, CDR1 is SGHVS, CDR2 FQNEAQ. DNA of the CDR3: TGTGCCAGCAGCCTGAGCGGTAGCTCCTACAATGAGCAGTTCTTC. Amino acid sequence: CASSLSGSSYNEQFF.

V gene TRBV7-2 combines with J gene TRBJ1-1; 8 nucleotides agree with TRBD1. V gave up 1 base and J gave up 1 base; unmatched junction bases: 5. This CDR3 contains 16 residues. The germline V gene encodes CDR1 SGHTA and CDR2 FQGNSA. The chain's CDR3 is CASSLEWTGRNTEAFF. The CDR3 DNA follows: TGTGCCAGCAGCTTAGAGTGGACAGGGCGGAACACTGAAGCTTTCTTT.

This chain joins TRBV28 and TRBJ2-7; D may be TRBD2 (5 bases). CDR3 size: 12 residues. Germline values: CDR1 MDHEN, CDR2 SYDVKM. V lost 1 base to trimming and J lost 9 bases, with 10 bases between them. The DNA of the CDR3 is TGTGCCAGCAGTTTATATCGAGGGTTGCAGTACTTC. Residues: CASSLYRGLQYF. Combining the CDR3 with reference TRBV28 and TRBJ2-7 gives the whole variable domain DVKVTQSSRYLVKRTGEKVFLECVQDMDHENMFWYRQDPGLGLRLIYFSYDVKMKEKGDIPEGYSVSREKKERFSLILESASTNQTSMYLCASSLYRGLQYFGPGTRLTVT.